The rows below give T cell receptor beta chains drawn from one sample of a study of blood T cell repertoires in COVID-19. The protocol was immunoSEQ multiplex PCR, while the TCRdb copy is restricted to in-frame clones and leaves out a portion. There are more than 150,000 clones in the sample; roughly 78% occur only once, and 2.5% to 3.5% lies in the top ten. Sequencing input: peripheral blood. The source of these receptors is an elderly woman with active or convalescent COVID-19. Each CDR3 is given with its conserved first and last residue. D genes are given only for firm matches. Size tells how often a clone was seen (once, few, many) or the class of an expanded clone, and some rows leave it out.

d_call	v_call	j_call	clone_size	cdr3_aa	cdr3_nt
-	TRBV25-1	TRBJ1-2	-	CASSVEGDRSYGYTF	TGTGCCAGCAGTGTAGAGGGGGATCGGAGTTATGGCTACACCTTC
-	TRBV5-1	TRBJ1-4	few	CASSLAGRQLGNEKLFF	TGCGCCAGCAGCTTGGCTGGCAGGCAACTCGGTAATGAAAAACTGTTTTTT
TRBD1	TRBV7-9	TRBJ2-1	few	CASRTTTPGQGIYNEQFF	TGTGCCAGCCGAACAACGACTCCGGGACAGGGGATATACAATGAGCAGTTCTTC
TRBD2	TRBV5-1	TRBJ2-1	-	CASSLGLRGAPEGQFF	TGCGCCAGCAGCTTGGGCCTGCGGGGGGCCCCGGAGGGGCAGTTCTTC
-	TRBV7-6	TRBJ2-3	-	CASSKDRYNTDTQYF	TGTGCCAGCAGCAAAGACAGGTACAACACAGATACGCAGTATTTT
TRBD1	TRBV23-1	TRBJ1-5	once	CAGQGNQPQHF	TGCGCCGGACAGGGAAATCAGCCCCAGCATTTT
-	TRBV2	TRBJ1-5	-	CASSVPSRNQPQHF	TGTGCCAGCAGTGTCCCGTCCAGAAATCAGCCCCAGCATTTT
TRBD1	TRBV15	TRBJ1-4	few	CATSAYRGGATNEKLFF	TGTGCCACCAGCGCCTATCGAGGGGGCGCGACTAATGAAAAACTGTTTTTT
TRBD1	TRBV6-5	TRBJ2-1	once	CASSLLGQGALSQFF	TGTGCCAGCAGTCTACTGGGACAGGGGGCGCTTTCGCAGTTCTTC
-	TRBV5-6	TRBJ2-5	-	CASSLELTETQYF	TGTGCCAGCAGCTTGGAACTCACAGAGACCCAGTACTTC
TRBD2	TRBV30	TRBJ2-3	-	CAWSVGGLADHTDTQYF	TGTGCCTGGAGTGTAGGGGGACTAGCGGATCACACAGATACGCAGTATTTT
-	TRBV5-8	TRBJ1-1	once	CASTRYEAFF	TGTGCCAGCACCCGGTATGAAGCTTTCTTT
TRBD2	TRBV4-1	TRBJ2-2	-	CASSLGTSGDYTGELFF	TGCGCCAGCAGCCTAGGGACTAGCGGTGACTACACCGGGGAGCTGTTTTTT
-	TRBV2	TRBJ2-3	-	CASSETGKRTDTQYF	TGTGCCAGCAGTGAAACAGGGAAAAGGACAGATACGCAGTATTTT
-	TRBV2	TRBJ1-4	once	CASSARKLFF	TGTGCCAGCAGTGCCCGGAAACTGTTTTTT
TRBD1	TRBV20-1	TRBJ1-5	few	CSASMPPGQGLGHQPQHF	TGCAGTGCTAGTATGCCCCCGGGACAGGGATTAGGGCATCAGCCCCAGCATTTT
-	TRBV5-6	TRBJ2-5	-	CASSLFPQETQYF	TGTGCCAGCAGCTTGTTCCCTCAAGAGACCCAGTACTTC
TRBD1	TRBV9	TRBJ2-3	-	CASSVGTGPDTQYF	TGTGCCAGCAGCGTAGGGACAGGGCCAGATACGCAGTATTTT
-	TRBV9	TRBJ2-7	-	CASSQGIADYEQYF	TGTGCCAGCAGCCAGGGGATCGCAGACTACGAGCAGTACTTC
-	TRBV9	TRBJ2-4	-	CASSENHLAKNIQYF	TGTGCCAGCAGCGAGAATCACTTAGCCAAAAACATTCAGTACTTC
TRBD1	TRBV5-1	TRBJ1-1	few	CASSPDRATLNTEAFF	TGCGCCAGCAGCCCGGACAGGGCAACCTTGAACACTGAAGCTTTCTTT
-	TRBV7-9	TRBJ2-5	-	CASSLRSGNGQETQYF	TGTGCCAGCAGCCTAAGGTCGGGGAATGGCCAAGAGACCCAGTACTTC
-	TRBV5-6	TRBJ1-2	-	CASSLVRAARYYGYTF	TGTGCCAGCAGCCTTGTTCGTGCGGCCCGCTACTATGGCTACACCTTC
-	TRBV5-1	TRBJ1-2	few	CASSPEQGTYGYTF	TGCGCCAGCAGCCCGGAACAGGGTACCTATGGCTACACCTTC
-	TRBV7-2	TRBJ1-2	once	CASSPSTF	TGTGCCAGCAGCCCCTCCACCTTC
-	TRBV29-1	TRBJ2-7	-	CSVERPGGSEQYF	TGCAGCGTTGAACGTCCGGGGGGCTCCGAGCAGTACTTC
TRBD1	TRBV10-3	TRBJ2-5	-	CAISPRTGQETQYF	TGTGCCATCAGTCCACGGACAGGTCAAGAGACCCAGTACTTC
-	TRBV7-6	TRBJ2-5	once	CASSLRAGGGGETQYF	TGTGCCAGCAGCTTAAGGGCCGGGGGAGGAGGGGAGACCCAGTACTTC
-	TRBV19	TRBJ2-3	-	CASTVAAGGVYTQYF	TGTGCCAGTACCGTAGCGGCAGGGGGTGTGTATACGCAGTATTTT
TRBD1	TRBV4-2	TRBJ1-2	-	CASSPRGRGQIGVMSNYGYTF	TGTGCCAGCAGCCCCCGGGGCAGGGGGCAGATTGGAGTTATGTCTAACTATGGCTACACCTTC
TRBD2	TRBV11-2	TRBJ2-1	few	CASSSLSWGAGENNEQFF	TGTGCCAGCAGCTCGCTCTCGTGGGGCGCGGGGGAGAACAATGAGCAGTTCTTC
-	TRBV5-1	TRBJ2-5	-	CASSLSPGVAETQYF	TGCGCCAGCAGCTTGAGTCCAGGGGTTGCGGAGACCCAGTACTTC
-	TRBV24-1	TRBJ1-4	once	CATSDPLLSKLFF	TGTGCCACCAGTGACCCCCTACTGTCTAAACTGTTTTTT
-	TRBV6-2/TRBV6-3	TRBJ2-2	-	CASSSVATGPTGELFF	TGTGCCAGCAGTTCCGTAGCGACAGGCCCCACCGGGGAGCTGTTTTTT
TRBD2	TRBV9	TRBJ2-2	-	CASSALAGGPFSGELFF	TGTGCCAGCAGCGCTTTAGCGGGGGGCCCCTTCTCCGGGGAGCTGTTTTTT
-	TRBV4-3	TRBJ1-4	-	CASSQEGGRGEKLFF	TGCGCCAGCAGCCAAGAGGGAGGGCGAGGAGAAAAACTGTTTTTT
TRBD1	TRBV27	TRBJ1-1	few	CASSMARGQGAEAFF	TGTGCCAGCAGTATGGCTCGGGGACAGGGGGCTGAAGCTTTCTTT
-	TRBV19	TRBJ1-1	-	CASTHRNMNTEAFF	TGTGCCAGTACTCACAGAAACATGAACACTGAAGCTTTCTTT
-	TRBV12-3/TRBV12-4	TRBJ1-1	-	CASSPGRWEAFF	TGTGCCAGCAGTCCAGGGCGGTGGGAAGCTTTCTTT
TRBD1	TRBV28	TRBJ2-1	-	CASRTGGVEQFF	TGTGCCAGCAGGACAGGGGGGGTGGAGCAGTTCTTC
TRBD1	TRBV19	TRBJ1-6	-	CASSIQGGSPLHF	TGTGCCAGTAGTATCCAGGGGGGTTCACCCCTCCACTTT
-	TRBV5-5	TRBJ1-5	few	CASSSTGGVGNQPQHF	TGTGCCAGCAGCTCGACCGGGGGGGTCGGCAATCAGCCCCAGCATTTT
-	TRBV15	TRBJ1-1	-	CATAGPSMNTEAFF	TGTGCCACCGCGGGGCCTTCTATGAACACTGAAGCTTTCTTT
TRBD2	TRBV9	TRBJ2-1	-	CASSVVLAGINGEQFF	TGTGCCAGCAGCGTAGTCCTAGCGGGGATCAATGGGGAGCAGTTCTTC
TRBD2	TRBV6-5	TRBJ2-3	-	CASTPSSGGGDTQYF	TGTGCCAGCACCCCGAGTTCGGGGGGGGGAGATACGCAGTATTTT
-	TRBV7-2	TRBJ2-6	-	CASLGDPLSWGANVLTF	TGTGCCAGCCTCGGGGATCCACTCTCTTGGGGGGCCAACGTCCTGACTTTC
-	TRBV7-9	TRBJ1-1	-	CASSLDSGTEAFF	TGTGCCAGCAGCTTAGATTCAGGTACTGAAGCTTTCTTT
-	TRBV6-2/TRBV6-3	TRBJ1-5	-	CASSYLGVGNQPQHF	TGTGCCAGCAGTTACTTGGGAGTCGGCAATCAGCCCCAGCATTTT
TRBD1	TRBV6-2/TRBV6-3	TRBJ2-7	-	CASSYSPRGSSYEQYF	TGTGCCAGCAGTTACTCCCCCAGGGGGTCCTCCTACGAGCAGTACTTC
-	TRBV10-3	TRBJ1-1	-	CAISESRGQGTEAFF	TGTGCCATCAGTGAGTCTAGGGGTCAGGGCACTGAAGCTTTCTTT